These 18 T cell receptor beta chains were sequenced from one sample in a study of cytomegalovirus exposure and HLA in healthy donors. The study ran its PCR with 60 Vbeta and 13 Jbeta primers. This table comes from immunoSEQ multiplex PCR, and its TCRdb copy is limited to in-frame clones, with some not included. Of 160,000 or so clones in the sample, around 77% are singletons; the top ten hold 2.4%. Sequencing was carried out using PBMCs. The receptors shown here come from a man aged 55 to 70 in good health and CMV-seronegative.

The V call is TRBV9, the J call TRBJ2-3, with 10 positions matching TRBD2. CDR3 length: 15 amino acids. Germline lookup yields CDR1 SGDLS and CDR2 YYNGEE. V lost 0 bases, J lost 6 bases, and 4 bases stayed unmatched. CDR3 sequence: CASSVEAGGPDTQYF. In DNA form, the CDR3 reads TGTGCCAGCAGCGTAGAAGCGGGGGGGCCCGATACGCAGTATTTT.

The chain recombines TRBV2 with TRBJ1-4, with unresolved D. CDR3 size: 11 residues. Between the trimmed V and J ends, which lost 10 bases and 10 bases, there was a span of 13 bases. Germline CDR1 reads SNHLY; CDR2 reads FYNNEI. In DNA form, the CDR3 reads TGTGCCACCCCAAGAGGCGGAAAACTGTTTTTT. It is translated as CATPRGGKLFF.

This clone was counted only a few times. This chain links TRBV7-8 with TRBJ2-7; 9 nucleotides align to TRBD1. This CDR3 contains 15 residues. Looked up from germline, CDR1 is SGHVS and CDR2 is FQNEAQ. J gave up 3 bases and V 5 bases, and 8 bases lay outside the gene matches. The CDR3 protein is CASSRSDRGGYEQYF. CDR3 nucleotides: TGTGCCAGCAGCCGATCGGACAGGGGAGGCTACGAGCAGTACTTC.

The V and J genes are TRBV9 and TRBJ2-3; D not resolved. The V end lost 5 bases, the J end lost 2 bases, and 3 bases lay between the germline ends. Per the germline V gene, CDR1 is SGDLS and CDR2 is YYNGEE. CDR3 length equals 11 residues. DNA of the CDR3: TGTGCCAGCAGTTACACAGATACGCAGTATTTT. Its protein product is CASSYTDTQYF.

This chain joins TRBV5-1 and TRBJ1-1; TRBD1 agrees at 11 bases. CDR3 length: 17 residues. Unmatched junction bases numbered 14, after V lost 4 bases and J lost 6 bases. The germline V gene has CDR1 SGHRS and CDR2 YFSETQ. Here the CDR3 reads CASSVTGTGGYNPEAFF. The CDR3 bases are TGCGCCAGCAGCGTAACCGGGACAGGGGGTTATAACCCTGAAGCTTTCTTT.

The chain joins TRBV6-1 to TRBJ2-3; D uncertain. The germline V gene encodes CDR1 MNHNS and CDR2 SASEGT. The CDR3 runs to 11 residues. Trimming took 4 bases from V and 6 from J, leaving 5 bases between them. The CDR3 nucleotides are TGTGCCAGCAGTGTCCAGGATACGCAGTATTTT. This codes for CASSVQDTQYF.

The gene calls are TRBV30 and TRBJ1-3; D gene ambiguous. This CDR3 is built from 15 residues. V dropped 5 bases and J dropped 6 bases, with 20 bases sitting between them. Per germline, CDR1 GTSNPN and CDR2 SVGIG (reference sequence). The CDR3 loop reads CAWRLGETLSNTIYF. The CDR3 bases are TGTGCCTGGCGACTCGGGGAGACCCTATCAAACACCATATATTTT.

The J gene is TRBJ2-1, the V gene TRBV25-1; the match to TRBD1 covers 7 bases. The CDR3 spans 15 residues. The trim removed 0 bases at V and 13 bases at J, leaving 12 bases unmatched. Germline loops: CDR1 MGHDK, CDR2 SYGVNS. In nucleotides, the CDR3 is TGTGCCAGCAGTGAATATATTCAGGGGGTTGGTCTTCAGTTCTTC. Translation: CASSEYIQGVGLQFF.

As DNA, the CDR3 is TGCGCCAGCAGCCGCCCCGGGACTAGCGGCAATGAGCAGTTCTTC. The encoded protein is CASSRPGTSGNEQFF. The rearrangement uses TRBV5-1 and TRBJ2-1; 11 positions agree with TRBD2. The CDR3 consists of 15 residues. V was pared by 4 bases and J by 6 bases, with 6 bases of the junction left unmatched. Germline V gene data show CDR1 as SGHRS and CDR2 as YFSETQ.

The chain couples TRBV6-6 to TRBJ2-4; possibly TRBD1 for D (6 bases). CDR3 size: 11 residues. Germline-derived CDR1 and CDR2 are MNHNY and SVGAGI (reference sequence). V dropped 5 bases and J dropped 13 bases, with 12 bases sitting between them. CDR3 DNA: TGTGCCAGCAGTGGATCGGGACACCAGTACTTC. Residues: CASSGSGHQYF.

The rearrangement links TRBV5-1 to TRBJ2-7; possible D gene TRBD1, 6 bases. The CDR3 has 16 residues. CDR1 is SGHRS and CDR2 is YFSETQ in the germline V gene. The germline V and J ends were trimmed by 4 bases and 2 bases, with 19 bases remaining between them. In nucleotides, the CDR3 is TGCGCCAGCAGCATGCTATCCGGGACACGTACCTACGAGCAGTACTTC. Its protein is CASSMLSGTRTYEQYF.

This chain links TRBV5-1 with TRBJ1-2, with D unresolved. V lost 0 bases to trimming and J lost 1 base, with 10 bases between them. The CDR3 has 15 residues. Germline values: CDR1 SGHRS, CDR2 YFSETQ. CDR3 sequence (DNA): TGCGCCAGCAGCTTGGGAGGGAACCTTAACTATGGCTACACCTTC. Translated: CASSLGGNLNYGYTF.

V usage is TRBV2 and J usage is TRBJ1-4, with 7 bases lining up with TRBD1. The V gene end was trimmed by 3 bases and the J gene end by 5 bases; junction bases not matched to a gene: 6. Germline V lookup: CDR1 SNHLY, CDR2 FYNNEI. The CDR3 sequence is 15 residues long. In DNA, the CDR3 is TGTGCCAGCAGTGACCCAGGGGGTAGGAATGAAAAACTGTTTTTT. Residues: CASSDPGGRNEKLFF.

V and J are TRBV29-1 and TRBJ2-7, with 9 positions matching TRBD2. The CDR3 loop spans 13 amino acids. V shed 4 bases, J shed 7 bases, and the junction held 8 bases outside the gene matches. CDR1 SQVTM and CDR2 ANQGSEA come from the germline V gene. The CDR3 protein is CSVVAGGSWEQYF. As DNA, the CDR3 is TGCAGCGTTGTGGCGGGAGGGTCCTGGGAGCAGTACTTC.

In this sample, this clone turned up a few times. One junction end does not reproduce the germline sequence, and a read error may be involved. CDR3 nucleotides: TGTGCCAGTAGTATTAATCGAGACAGGACTCTCTATGGCTACCCCTTC. It yields the protein CASSINRDRTLYGYPF. This rearrangement joins TRBV19 to TRBJ1-2, with D possibly TRBD1 on 6 matching bases. CDR3 length: 16 residues. Germline V gene lookup returns CDR1 LNHDA and CDR2 SQIVND (reference sequence). The entire variable domain, with the rest obtained from reference TRBV19 and TRBJ1-2, is as follows: DGGITQSPKYLFRKEGQNVTLSCEQNLNHDAMYWYRQDPGQGLRLIYYSQIVNDFQKGDIAEGYSVSREKKESFPLTVTSAQKNPTAFYLCASSINRDRTLYGYPFGSGTRLTVV.

This clone showed up just a few times. V and J are TRBV5-6 and TRBJ1-5; 10 bases are shared with TRBD1. CDR1 and CDR2 (germline): SGHDT, YYEEEE. V lost 4 bases and J lost 7; bases outside the gene matches: 5. This CDR3 is built from 14 residues. The CDR3 DNA reads TGTGCCAGCAGCCCGACAGGGGGCCACCAGCCCCAGCATTTT. Its protein is CASSPTGGHQPQHF.

The rearrangement links TRBV7-2 to TRBJ2-5; possible D gene TRBD1, 5 bases. Looked up from germline, CDR1 is SGHTA and CDR2 is FQGNSA. Trimming cost V 7 bases and J 4 bases, with 13 bases left between them. The CDR3 sequence is 13 residues long. The CDR3: CASNQGILETQYF. CDR3 in DNA: TGTGCCAGCAATCAGGGAATCCTAGAGACCCAGTACTTC.

In its sample, this clone was seen a few times. The gene calls are TRBV5-6 and TRBJ1-3; 8 nucleotides align to TRBD1. V dropped 4 bases and J dropped 8; count of bases not matched to a gene: 2. The CDR3 is made up of 12 amino acids. Per the germline V gene, CDR1 is SGHDT and CDR2 is YYEEEE. Written as DNA, the CDR3 is TGTGCCAGCAGCGACAGGGGAGACACCATATATTTT. This sequence encodes CASSDRGDTIYF.